The rows below give T cell receptor beta chains drawn from one sample of a study of control samples from healthy donors and cancer patients. Assay: immunoSEQ multiplex PCR; the TCRdb copy retains only in-frame clones and omits some. The table shows over 100,000 clones, with 80% to 95% occurring only once. Sequences were obtained from blood. These receptors originate from a woman in her 50s in good health. CDR3s include the opening cysteine and the closing phenylalanine or tryptophan. A D gene is named only where the DNA matches it firmly.

TRBV28	TRBD1	TRBJ2-2	CASSLLTGQGKAGELFF	TGTGCCAGCAGTTTATTGACAGGACAGGGAAAGGCCGGGGAGCTGTTTTTT
TRBV2	TRBD1	TRBJ1-1	CASSGQGATEAFF	TGTGCCAGCAGTGGGCAGGGGGCGACTGAAGCTTTCTTT
TRBV30	.	TRBJ1-5	CAWSPYDRLNQPQHF	TGTGCCTGGAGTCCCTACGACAGGTTGAATCAGCCCCAGCATTTT
TRBV7-2	TRBD1	TRBJ1-2	CASSFSQGARGYTF	TGTGCCAGCAGCTTCTCTCAGGGGGCACGGGGCTACACCTTC
TRBV11-2	.	TRBJ1-5	CASSLDVAQPQHF	TGTGCCAGCAGCCTTGATGTAGCTCAGCCCCAGCATTTT
TRBV9	.	TRBJ1-1	CASSPRASPPGEAFF	TGTGCCAGCAGCCCCAGGGCCAGCCCTCCCGGGGAAGCTTTCTTT
TRBV5-1	.	TRBJ2-1	CASSLGGDRRQFF	TGCGCCAGCAGCTTAGGAGGGGACCGCCGCCAGTTCTTC
TRBV6-5	.	TRBJ1-1	CASSYGDMNTEAFF	TGTGCCAGCAGTTACGGAGACATGAACACTGAAGCTTTCTTT
TRBV7-6	TRBD2	TRBJ2-1	CASSLAPSGGYNEQFF	TGTGCCAGCAGCTTAGCCCCTAGCGGGGGTTACAATGAGCAGTTCTTC
TRBV5-1	.	TRBJ1-5	CASSLEGSRNQPQHF	TGCGCCAGCAGCTTGGAAGGGTCTAGGAATCAGCCCCAGCATTTT
TRBV30	.	TRBJ2-3	CAWSVRSKGHTQYF	TGTGCCTGGAGTGTACGTTCAAAGGGACATACGCAGTATTTT
TRBV12-3/TRBV12-4	TRBD2	TRBJ2-7	CASSLGGGGEQYF	TGTGCCAGCAGTTTGGGGGGGGGAGGCGAGCAGTACTTC
TRBV20-1	TRBD1	TRBJ1-2	CSRQGSYGYTF	TGCAGTAGACAGGGTAGCTATGGCTACACCTTC
TRBV2	TRBD1	TRBJ2-5	CASTGTASRETQYF	TGTGCCAGCACCGGGACAGCCAGCCGAGAGACCCAGTACTTC
TRBV21-1	.	TRBJ1-5	CASSKSTGAYSNQPQHF	TGTGCCAGCAGCAAAAGCACAGGGGCCTATAGCAATCAGCCCCAGCATTTT
TRBV2	TRBD1	TRBJ2-2	CASISGTGNTGELFF	TGTGCCAGCATTTCCGGGACAGGGAACACCGGGGAGCTGTTTTTT
TRBV27	TRBD1	TRBJ1-1	CASSLVGQGRKNTEAFF	TGTGCCAGCAGTTTAGTGGGACAGGGTCGTAAGAACACTGAAGCTTTCTTT
TRBV27	TRBD2	TRBJ2-1	CASSPGLAGGLKFF	TGTGCCAGCAGTCCAGGACTAGCGGGAGGTTTGAAGTTCTTC
TRBV20-1	.	TRBJ2-3	CSASFKRNTQYF	TGCAGTGCTAGTTTCAAGCGCAATACGCAGTATTTT
TRBV5-1	.	TRBJ2-7	CASTQGGTVSYEQYF	TGCGCCAGCACCCAAGGAGGGACAGTATCCTACGAGCAGTACTTC
TRBV6-6	TRBD2	TRBJ2-7	CASSYSPLAGADEQYF	TGTGCCAGCAGTTACTCCCCACTAGCGGGAGCGGACGAGCAGTACTTC
TRBV7-8	.	TRBJ1-5	CASSAGTTDQPQHF	TGTGCCAGCAGCGCCGGGACAACGGATCAGCCCCAGCATTTT
TRBV14	.	TRBJ2-2	CASSQARTGTGELFF	TGTGCCAGCAGCCAAGCTAGGACGGGTACCGGGGAGCTGTTTTTT